These 3 T cell receptor beta chains were all obtained from the same sample, sequenced in a study of glioma-infiltrating T cells after dendritic cell vaccination. The method was immunoSEQ multiplex PCR; TCRdb's version includes in-frame clones alone and lacks a portion of them. The data show roughly 100,000 clones, with more than 80% seen just once and about 12% held by the top ten. Material: blood, obtained before dendritic cell vaccination. The receptors come from a human donor with glioblastoma.

In regard to this clone: Other DNA sequences within the sample encode an identical CDR3. The chain joins TRBV19 to TRBJ1-5; D is ambiguous. CDR1 is LNHDA and CDR2 is SQIVND in the germline V gene (reference sequence). The CDR3 is made up of 14 amino acids. Trimming took 6 bases from V and 3 from J, leaving 12 bases between them. DNA for the CDR3: TGTGCCAGTAGATACGGGGAAAACAATCAGCCCCAGCATTTT. This gives the protein CASRYGENNQPQHF.

V is TRBV5-1 and J is TRBJ1-2; weak D call: TRBD1 (5 bases). Germline lookup yields CDR1 SGHRS and CDR2 YFSETQ. The CDR3 is 14 residues long. V was pared by 3 bases and J by 4 bases, with 13 bases between. The CDR3 nucleotides read TGCGCCAGCAGCTCCGGACTAGGGGTCTATGGCTACACCTTC. Encoded protein: CASSSGLGVYGYTF.

The rearrangement uses TRBV30 and TRBJ1-2; D is perhaps TRBD1 (6 bases). In germline, CDR1 is GTSNPN, CDR2 SVGIG (reference sequence). Between the trimmed V and J ends, which lost 7 bases and 11 bases, there was a span of 14 bases. The CDR3 loop spans 10 amino acids. For the CDR3, the DNA is TGTGCCTCCGGACAGCCCGTGTACACCTTC. Its protein product is CASGQPVYTF.